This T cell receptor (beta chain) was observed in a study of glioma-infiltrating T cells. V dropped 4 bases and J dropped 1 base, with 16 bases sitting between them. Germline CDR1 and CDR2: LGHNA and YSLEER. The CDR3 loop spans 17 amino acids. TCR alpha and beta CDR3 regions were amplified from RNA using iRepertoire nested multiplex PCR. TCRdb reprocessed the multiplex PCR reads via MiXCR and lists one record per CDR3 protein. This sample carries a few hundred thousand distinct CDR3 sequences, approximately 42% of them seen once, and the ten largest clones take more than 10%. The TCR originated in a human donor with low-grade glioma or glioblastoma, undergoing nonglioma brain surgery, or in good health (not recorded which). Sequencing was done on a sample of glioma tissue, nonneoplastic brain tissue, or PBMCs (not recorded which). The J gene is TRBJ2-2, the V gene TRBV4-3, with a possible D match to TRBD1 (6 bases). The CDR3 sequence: CASSRLPGTLNTGELFF. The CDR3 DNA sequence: TGCGCCAGCAGCCGCCTCCCGGGGACACTGAACACCGGGGAGCTGTTTTTT.